The clone carrying this TCR beta chain was counted a few times. The antigen is not known. The entry originates in a study of T cell repertoires in cytomegalovirus infection. One entry per CDR3 protein, called by TCRdb with MiXCR from the reads. The table includes 700,000 to 900,000 distinct CDR3 sequences, under 35% detected once. The V gene end was trimmed by 6 bases and the J gene end by 8 bases; junction bases not matched to a gene: 9. This CDR3 spans 14 amino acids. Germline lookup yields CDR1 SGHVS and CDR2 FNYEAQ. This specimen was cultured CD8+ T cells from PBMCs, taken from culture after CMV antigen stimulation. The chain joins TRBV7-6 to TRBJ1-1; 10 nucleotides match TRBD1. This TCR was sampled from a human donor in good health (CMV status not recorded). Some clones in this sample may be carry-over from other donors' samples. The CDR3 is CASRHPDRGQEAFF. The CDR3 DNA reads TGTGCCAGCAGACACCCTGACAGGGGGCAAGAAGCTTTCTTT.